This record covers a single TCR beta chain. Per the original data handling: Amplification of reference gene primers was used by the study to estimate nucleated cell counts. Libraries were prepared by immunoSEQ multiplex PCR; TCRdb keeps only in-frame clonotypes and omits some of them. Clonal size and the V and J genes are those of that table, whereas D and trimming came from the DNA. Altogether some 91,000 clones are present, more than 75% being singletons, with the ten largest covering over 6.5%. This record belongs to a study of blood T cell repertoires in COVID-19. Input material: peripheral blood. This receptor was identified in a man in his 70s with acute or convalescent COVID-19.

Here the CDR3 DNA reads TGCGCCAGCAGCTTGGGTGGCGTCAGGAATGGCTACACCTTC. Amino acids: CASSLGGVRNGYTF. The chain employs TRBV5-1 and TRBJ1-2; the D is unclear. Germline V CDR1 and CDR2: SGHRS, YFSETQ. V was pared by 0 bases and J by 6 bases, with 12 bases between. This CDR3 is built from 14 residues. The full variable domain, in which reference TRBV5-1 and TRBJ1-2 provide the parts outside the CDR3, is KAGVTQTPRYLIKTRGQQVTLSCSPISGHRSVSWYQQTPGQGLQFLFEYFSETQRNKGNFPGRFSGRQFSNSRSEMNVSTLELGDSALYLCASSLGGVRNGYTFGSGTRLTVV.